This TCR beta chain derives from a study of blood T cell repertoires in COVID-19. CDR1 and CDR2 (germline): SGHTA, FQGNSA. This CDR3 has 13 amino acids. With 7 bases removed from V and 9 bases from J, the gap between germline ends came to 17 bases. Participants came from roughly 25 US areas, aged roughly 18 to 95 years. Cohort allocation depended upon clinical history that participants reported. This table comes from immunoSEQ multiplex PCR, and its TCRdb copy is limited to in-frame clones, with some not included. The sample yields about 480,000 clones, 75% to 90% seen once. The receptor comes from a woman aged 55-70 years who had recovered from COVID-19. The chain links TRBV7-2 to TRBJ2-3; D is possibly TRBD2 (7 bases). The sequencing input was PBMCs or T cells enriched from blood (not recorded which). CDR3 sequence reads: CASTTRGGDTQYF. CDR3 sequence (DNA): TGTGCCAGCACCACGAGGGGGGGAGACACGCAGTATTTT.